Listed here are 32 T cell receptor beta chains from one sample, sequenced in a study of cytomegalovirus exposure and HLA in healthy donors. Both 60 Vbeta primers and 13 Jbeta primers went into the PCR. The assay was immunoSEQ multiplex PCR, and TCRdb's table has in-frame clones only and misses some. The table records roughly 200,000 clones, 60% to 80% of them present only once. The sequencing sample was made of PBMCs. The receptors derive from a young woman in good health and CMV-seronegative.

This chain uses TRBV28 with TRBJ2-6, with a tentative D call TRBD1 (6 bases). V was shortened by 5 bases and J by 0 bases, with 14 bases between the two germline ends. From germline, CDR1 is MDHEN and CDR2 SYDVKM. The CDR3 runs 17 residues. The CDR3, as DNA: TGTGCCAGCAGTCCCCAGGGGCTGATCTCTGGGGCCAACGTCCTGACTTTC. Residues: CASSPQGLISGANVLTF.

This chain joins TRBV19 and TRBJ2-1; TRBD2 matches at 9 bases. The CDR3 is made up of 14 amino acids. Losses at the gene ends were 6 bases for V and 5 bases for J; bases not matched to a gene: 5. The germline V gene encodes CDR1 LNHDA and CDR2 SQIVND (reference sequence). The CDR3 region has the DNA TGTGCCAGTAGCCTAGCGGGGATTAACAATGAGCAGTTCTTC. Residues: CASSLAGINNEQFF.

The V and J genes are TRBV10-3 and TRBJ1-3; possibly TRBD1 for D (5 bases). CDR3 length equals 14 residues. The germline V gene encodes CDR1 ENHRY and CDR2 SYGVKD. The germline V and J ends were trimmed by 4 bases and 4 bases, with 11 bases remaining between them. CDR3 region: CAISGLGPGNTIYF. The CDR3 coding sequence is TGTGCCATCAGTGGGTTGGGGCCCGGAAACACCATATATTTT.

The chain has TRBV2 and TRBJ1-1; no definite D call. Germline V gene data show CDR1 as SNHLY and CDR2 as FYNNEI. Trimming cost V 7 bases and J 4 bases, with 10 bases left between them. The CDR3 is 12 amino acids. For the CDR3, the DNA is TGTGCCAGCACAGGCAGTGGCACTGAAGCTTTCTTT. Translating gives CASTGSGTEAFF.

The chain links TRBV6-5 to TRBJ1-4; a possible D gene is TRBD1 (5 bases). Trimming took off 6 bases at V and 8 bases at J, with 13 bases between the two ends. CDR3 length: 13 residues. CDR1 and CDR2 (germline): MNHEY, SVGAGI. CDR3 sequence reads: CASRQGGKEKLFF. As DNA, the CDR3 is TGTGCCAGCAGGCAGGGAGGGAAAGAAAAACTGTTTTTT.

This clone was counted a few times. V is TRBV4-2 and J is TRBJ1-1; D gene unclear. V was clipped by 8 bases and J by 5 bases, with 15 bases between them. The germline gives CDR1 LGHNA, CDR2 YNFKEQ. The CDR3 sequence is 13 residues long. The CDR3 nucleotides are TGTGCCAGCGCATCCCGCCCCGGGACTGAAGCTTTCTTT. It yields the protein CASASRPGTEAFF.

The V call is TRBV18, the J call TRBJ2-7, with D possibly TRBD2 on 6 matching bases. The CDR3 length is 14 residues. Germline V gene data show CDR1 as KGHSH and CDR2 as LQKENI. V lost 2 bases to trimming and J lost 1 base, with 9 bases between them. The CDR3 loop is CASSPGGTSYEQYF. CDR3 bases: TGTGCCAGCTCACCAGGAGGGACTTCCTACGAGCAGTACTTC.

This clone is a singleton in its sample. The chain joins TRBV4-1 to TRBJ1-4, with 7 bases lining up with TRBD1. The CDR3 length is 15 residues. The germline CDR1 and CDR2 sequences are MGHRA and YSYEKL. V trimming: 1 base; J trimming: 3 bases; junction bases outside the gene matches: 2. The CDR3 reads CASSQGGTANEKLFF. The DNA for the CDR3 is TGCGCCAGCAGCCAAGGGGGGACAGCTAATGAAAAACTGTTTTTT.

The chain recombines TRBV5-5 with TRBJ2-5; no clear D gene. V lost 1 base and J 5 bases, leaving 9 bases between the germline ends. The CDR3 contains 13 residues. Germline CDR1 SGHKS, CDR2 YYEKEE (reference sequence). DNA for the CDR3: TGTGCCAGCAGCTTGTTGACTGTCGAGACCCAGTACTTC. It yields the protein CASSLLTVETQYF.

DNA of the CDR3: TGTGCCAGCATTGGACTAGCGGGAGGCACAGATACGCAGTATTTT. Its translation: CASIGLAGGTDTQYF. The chain is built from TRBV11-2 and TRBJ2-3; 13 bases are shared with TRBD2. Germline V gene sequence: CDR1 SGHAT, CDR2 FQNNGV. This CDR3 is built from 15 residues. V shed 7 bases and J 1 base; nucleotides not matched to a gene: 2. The full variable domain, rest sourced from reference TRBV11-2 and TRBJ2-3, is EAGVAQSPRYKIIEKRQSVAFWCNPISGHATLYWYQQILGQGPKLLIQFQNNGVVDDSQLPKDRFSAERLKGVDSTLKIQPAKLEDSAVYLCASIGLAGGTDTQYFGPGTRLTVL.

This clone was seen only once. One end of the junction fails to match germline, which may point to a read error. V and J are TRBV5-5 and TRBJ1-3; D call uncertain. The CDR3 is 12 residues long. Germline CDR1 and CDR2: SGHKS and YYEKEE (reference sequence). CDR3 amino acids: CVSSLGSATIYF. In nucleotides, the CDR3 is TGTGTCAGCAGCTTGGGGAGTGCCACCATATATTTT.

The chain carries TRBV7-9 and TRBJ1-3; 7 nucleotides line up with TRBD1. The J segment lost 3 bases and the V segment lost 2 bases, leaving 7 bases of the junction unmatched. CDR3 size: 16 residues. CDR1 and CDR2 from the germline V gene are SEHNR and FQNEAQ (reference sequence). CDR3 in amino acids: CASSLRQGLFGNTIYF. Written as DNA, the CDR3 is TGTGCCAGCAGCTTACGACAGGGACTCTTTGGAAACACCATATATTTT.

This clone has a single count. One end of the junction fails to match germline, which may point to a read error. The chain uses TRBV28 and TRBJ2-7; TRBD1 matches 9 bases. This CDR3 comprises 13 residues. Germline-derived CDR1 and CDR2 are MDHEN and SYDVKM. The CDR3, as DNA: TGTGCCATCGCACCGGGACAGGGATACGAGCAGCACTTC. This encodes CAIAPGQGYEQHF.

This chain uses TRBV5-3 with TRBJ2-3; D unresolved. TRBV5-3 is an open reading frame, and its role is uncertain. V dropped 2 bases and J dropped 0 bases, with 7 bases sitting between them. The CDR3 loop spans 14 amino acids. The CDR3 is CARSFSNSTDTQYF. CDR3 nucleotide sequence: TGTGCCAGAAGCTTTAGCAACAGCACAGATACGCAGTATTTT.

This clone was counted only a few times. The chain joins TRBV4-1 to TRBJ2-3; 9 nucleotides agree with TRBD2. CDR3 size: 17 residues. Germline CDR1 is MGHRA and CDR2 is YSYEKL. The V segment lost 1 base and the J segment 1 base; nucleotides outside the gene matches: 6. For the CDR3, the DNA is TGCGCCAGCAGCCAAGGTGGCGCGGGAGGGGGCACAGATACGCAGTATTTT. This gives the protein CASSQGGAGGGTDTQYF.

V gene TRBV7-9 combines with J gene TRBJ2-2; possibly TRBD1 for D (5 bases). Germline CDR1 SEHNR, CDR2 FQNEAQ (reference sequence). Trimming cost V 5 bases and J 6 bases, with 10 bases left between them. CDR3 size: 13 residues. The CDR3 DNA follows: TGTGCCAGCAGCCCAGGGTCACCCGGGGAGCTGTTTTTT. Its translation: CASSPGSPGELFF.

The genes are TRBV7-2 and TRBJ2-7; tentative D call: TRBD1 (5 bases). The CDR3 runs 14 residues. Per the germline V gene, CDR1 is SGHTA and CDR2 is FQGNSA. V was clipped by 1 base and J by 0 bases, with 7 bases between them. The DNA of the CDR3 is TGTGCCAGCAGCTTAGTGGACATCTCCTACGAGCAGTACTTC. Amino acid sequence: CASSLVDISYEQYF.

This clone was found once. The chain links TRBV7-2 to TRBJ2-3; a possible D gene is TRBD2 (6 bases). The CDR3 totals 13 residues. CDR1 and CDR2 (germline): SGHTA, FQGNSA. V was shortened by 4 bases and J by 4 bases, with 9 bases between the two germline ends. The CDR3 here is CASSSRLADTQYF. For the CDR3, the DNA is TGTGCCAGCAGCTCCCGACTAGCAGATACGCAGTATTTT.

The chain joins TRBV11-3 to TRBJ1-1; D gene uncertain. Germline lookup yields CDR1 SGHNT and CDR2 YENEEA. CDR3 length: 12 amino acids. With 6 bases removed from V and 1 base from J, the gap between germline ends came to 6 bases. The CDR3 is CASSGRNTEAFF. Written as DNA, the CDR3 is TGTGCCAGCAGTGGGAGGAACACTGAAGCTTTCTTT. The whole variable domain, filled in from reference TRBV11-3 and TRBJ1-1, reads EAGVVQSPRYKIIEKKQPVAFWCNPISGHNTLYWYLQNLGQGPELLIRYENEEAVDDSQLPKDRFSAERLKGVDSTLKIQPAELGDSAVYLCASSGRNTEAFFGQGTRLTVV.

The genes are TRBV19 and TRBJ2-3; 7 nucleotides align to TRBD1. Germline loops: CDR1 LNHDA, CDR2 SQIVND (reference sequence). This CDR3 has 15 residues. The V and J ends lost 1 base and 4 bases, in that order; junction bases with no gene match: 5. This CDR3 reads CASSIGQGPSDTQYF. In DNA form, the CDR3 reads TGTGCCAGTAGTATAGGACAGGGTCCTTCAGATACGCAGTATTTT.

The chain uses TRBV5-1 and TRBJ2-1, with D unresolved. This CDR3 contains 11 residues. The V gene's germline CDR1 is SGHRS and CDR2 YFSETQ. The ends were cut back, 2 bases at V and 7 bases at J, with 4 bases in the middle. The CDR3 here is CASSFANEQFF. The DNA of the CDR3 is TGCGCCAGCAGCTTCGCGAATGAGCAGTTCTTC. Combining the CDR3 with reference TRBV5-1 and TRBJ2-1 gives the whole variable domain KAGVTQTPRYLIKTRGQQVTLSCSPISGHRSVSWYQQTPGQGLQFLFEYFSETQRNKGNFPGRFSGRQFSNSRSEMNVSTLELGDSALYLCASSFANEQFFGPGTRLTVL.

J is TRBJ1-5 and V is TRBV6-1; 11 bases match TRBD1. This CDR3 contains 15 residues. V lost 9 bases to trimming and J lost 4 bases; unmatched junction nucleotides: 8. Germline V CDR1 and CDR2: MNHNS, SASEGT. Written as DNA, the CDR3 is TGTGCCAGTGGGACAGGGGGGAGTGTGAATCAGCCCCAGCATTTT. This translates into CASGTGGSVNQPQHF.

The V gene is TRBV19, the J gene TRBJ1-6; D is possibly TRBD1 (6 bases). The V end lost 6 bases, the J end lost 6 bases, and 21 bases lay between the germline ends. This CDR3 contains 17 residues. Germline assignment: CDR1 LNHDA and CDR2 SQIVND (reference sequence). CDR3 sequence: CASRSERGGLVNSPLHF. CDR3 nucleotides: TGTGCCAGTAGATCGGAAAGGGGGGGACTTGTTAATTCACCCCTCCACTTT.

The chain carries TRBV6-1 and TRBJ2-5; the match to TRBD2 covers 11 bases. CDR1 is MNHNS and CDR2 is SASEGT in the germline V gene. The CDR3 contains 14 residues. The junction had 1 base not matched to a gene; V was cut back by 5 bases and J by 2 bases. The CDR3 sequence: CASSRLAGQETQYF. As DNA, the CDR3 is TGTGCCAGCAGTAGACTAGCGGGACAAGAGACCCAGTACTTC.

The chain joins TRBV6-1 to TRBJ1-1, with D possibly being TRBD1 (5 bases). Between the trimmed V and J ends, which lost 6 bases and 8 bases, there was a span of 22 bases. The CDR3 contains 15 residues. In germline, CDR1 is MNHNS, CDR2 SASEGT. The CDR3 nucleotides read TGTGCCAGCAGCCGCACCCGCATCCTAGACAGCGAAGCTTTCTTT. Encoded protein: CASSRTRILDSEAFF.

This chain joins TRBV18 and TRBJ2-3; 11 nucleotides agree with TRBD2. The CDR3 is 16 amino acids. CDR1 is KGHSH, CDR2 LQKENI, per germline. J was trimmed by 6 bases and V by 6 bases; bases with no gene match: 11. Here the CDR3 DNA reads TGTGCCAGCTCGGTAGCGGGAGGGCCCGCGTCCGATACGCAGTATTTT. Amino acid sequence: CASSVAGGPASDTQYF. Based on the CDR3 plus reference TRBV18 and TRBJ2-3, the full variable domain is NAGVMQNPRHLVRRRGQEARLRCSPMKGHSHVYWYRQLPEEGLKFMVYLQKENIIDESGMPKERFSAEFPKEGPSILRIQQVVRGDSAAYFCASSVAGGPASDTQYFGPGTRLTVL.

This clone came up a few times. The V and J genes are TRBV4-1 and TRBJ1-6; TRBD1 is a possible D gene (5 bases). V shed 0 bases and J shed 8 bases, with 8 bases lying between them. The CDR3 is 14 residues long. Per the germline V gene, CDR1 is MGHRA and CDR2 is YSYEKL. The CDR3 DNA is TGCGCCAGCAGCCAAGATCGCAGGGATTCACCCCTCCACTTT. Residues: CASSQDRRDSPLHF.

This clone was counted only a few times. V usage is TRBV7-8 and J usage is TRBJ2-7; the match to TRBD1 covers 7 bases. The germline gives CDR1 SGHVS, CDR2 FQNEAQ. Germline trimming cut 0 bases from V and 0 bases from J; bases unmatched to any gene: 8. The CDR3 runs 17 residues. The DNA of the CDR3 is TGTGCCAGCAGCTTAGCGCGAGGACAGGCTATCTCCTACGAGCAGTACTTC. Its translation is CASSLARGQAISYEQYF.

The chain carries TRBV5-1 and TRBJ2-5, with a weak D call TRBD2 (6 bases). The CDR3 has 18 residues. Deletions cut 0 bases from V and 2 bases from J, with 20 bases between. CDR1 is SGHRS and CDR2 is YFSETQ in the germline V gene. This chain's CDR3 is CASSLAVDWEVIQETQYF. As DNA, the CDR3 is TGCGCCAGCAGCTTGGCCGTAGATTGGGAGGTCATACAAGAGACCCAGTACTTC.

This clone has more than one count but fewer than ten. V and J are TRBV2 and TRBJ1-1; no reliable D call. Trimming shortened V by 6 bases and J by 1 base, and 9 bases separated the two germline ends. CDR3 size: 13 residues. CDR1 SNHLY and CDR2 FYNNEI come from the germline V gene. The CDR3 region is CASRAWANTEAFF. The CDR3 coding sequence is TGTGCCAGCAGGGCATGGGCGAACACTGAAGCTTTCTTT.

This chain links TRBV19 with TRBJ1-5, with D possibly matching TRBD1 (6 bases). The CDR3 extends over 15 amino acids. V shed 7 bases and J shed 2 bases, with 15 bases lying between them. Per germline, CDR1 LNHDA and CDR2 SQIVND (reference sequence). For the CDR3, the DNA is TGTGCCAGTACCACAACAGGGAGAGGCAATCAGCCCCAGCATTTT. Translated, it gives CASTTTGRGNQPQHF.

The chain recombines TRBV6-1 with TRBJ2-7, with 11 bases fitting TRBD2. Unmatched junction bases numbered 5, after V lost 4 bases and J lost 0 bases. Germline lookup yields CDR1 MNHNS and CDR2 SASEGT. The CDR3 contains 16 residues. The CDR3 bases are TGTGCCAGCAGTGTGCGACTAGCGGGAATCTCCTACGAGCAGTACTTC. Protein product: CASSVRLAGISYEQYF.